These T cell receptor beta chains were read from a single sample in a study of blood T cell repertoires in COVID-19. Clones were read by immunoSEQ multiplex PCR, and TCRdb kept only the in-frame ones, dropping some. Altogether 140,000 to 150,000 clones are present, approximately 82% being singletons, with the ten largest covering 10% to 13%. Sequencing was performed on peripheral blood. These receptors originate from a man in his fifties or sixties with active or convalescent COVID-19. Each CDR3 is given with its conserved first and last residue. The D gene is left open where the match is weak. Clone size is not always given. Where it is, it says once, few, many or a class for expanded clones.

j_call: TRBJ1-5; clone_size: -; d_call: -; v_call: TRBV18; cdr3_nt: TGTGCCAGCTCACCGAGATCCGAAGGCAATCAGCCCCAGCATTTT; cdr3_aa: CASSPRSEGNQPQHF
j_call: TRBJ1-3; clone_size: -; d_call: -; v_call: TRBV6-2/TRBV6-3; cdr3_nt: TGTGCCAGCAGCTCAGACACCTCTGGAAACACCATATATTTT; cdr3_aa: CASSSDTSGNTIYF
j_call: TRBJ2-1; clone_size: -; d_call: TRBD2; v_call: TRBV24-1; cdr3_nt: TGTGCCACCAGTGATTCAATAGCGGGAGATCGCAATGAGCAGTTCTTC; cdr3_aa: CATSDSIAGDRNEQFF
j_call: TRBJ2-1; clone_size: -; d_call: TRBD2; v_call: TRBV2; cdr3_nt: TGTGCCAGCAGTGAAGGGGGGACTAGCAACAATGAGCAGTTCTTC; cdr3_aa: CASSEGGTSNNEQFF
j_call: TRBJ2-1; clone_size: -; d_call: -; v_call: TRBV7-8; cdr3_nt: TGTGCCAGCAGCTTCATTGTCGGGGTCTCTTACAATGAGCAGTTCTTC; cdr3_aa: CASSFIVGVSYNEQFF
j_call: TRBJ2-7; clone_size: -; d_call: -; v_call: TRBV28; cdr3_nt: TGTGCCAGCAGTTTGCGTTGGGACATCCCTCCCGGGCAGTACTTC; cdr3_aa: CASSLRWDIPPGQYF
j_call: TRBJ1-1; clone_size: few; d_call: -; v_call: TRBV10-1; cdr3_nt: TGCGCCAGCAGTGATGGTGGGCAACAGGGAAACACTGAAGCTTTCTTT; cdr3_aa: CASSDGGQQGNTEAFF
j_call: TRBJ1-1; clone_size: few; d_call: -; v_call: TRBV30; cdr3_nt: TGTGCCTGGAGTAAGACAGGGAACACTGAAGCTTTCTTT; cdr3_aa: CAWSKTGNTEAFF
j_call: TRBJ2-7; clone_size: once; d_call: -; v_call: TRBV4-3; cdr3_nt: TGCGCCAGCAGCCAAGTAGGAGGGCTTGAGCAGTACTTC; cdr3_aa: CASSQVGGLEQYF
j_call: TRBJ1-2; clone_size: -; d_call: -; v_call: TRBV2; cdr3_nt: TGTGCCAGCAGCAAAGAGGAGGATGTAACTCCTTTCGCCTTC; cdr3_aa: CASSKEEDVTPFAF
j_call: TRBJ1-4; clone_size: -; d_call: TRBD1; v_call: TRBV28; cdr3_nt: TGTGCCAGCAGCACAGGGGGCCTAGCAACTAATGAAAAACTGTTTTTT; cdr3_aa: CASSTGGLATNEKLFF
j_call: TRBJ1-1; clone_size: -; d_call: TRBD1; v_call: TRBV6-5; cdr3_nt: TGTGCCAGCAGCGGGACAGGGGTGATGGCCACTGAAGCTTTCTTT; cdr3_aa: CASSGTGVMATEAFF
j_call: TRBJ1-3; clone_size: -; d_call: TRBD1; v_call: TRBV4-3; cdr3_nt: TGCGCCAGCAGCCAAGGGCAGGGGGTGGGCACCATATATTTT; cdr3_aa: CASSQGQGVGTIYF
j_call: TRBJ1-1; clone_size: -; d_call: -; v_call: TRBV11-3; cdr3_nt: TGTGCCAGCAGCTTGAGTCAGGGCGGCACTGAAGCTTTCTTT; cdr3_aa: CASSLSQGGTEAFF
j_call: TRBJ2-2; clone_size: -; d_call: TRBD2; v_call: TRBV2; cdr3_nt: TGTGCCAGCAGTGCCATTAGCGGGGGCAACACCGGGGAGCTGTTTTTT; cdr3_aa: CASSAISGGNTGELFF
j_call: TRBJ2-1; clone_size: few; d_call: TRBD2; v_call: TRBV7-7; cdr3_nt: TGTGCTAGCAGTCGAAGCGGGGGGGCCTCGGATGAGCAGTTCTTC; cdr3_aa: CASSRSGGASDEQFF
j_call: TRBJ2-2; clone_size: many; d_call: -; v_call: TRBV10-2; cdr3_nt: TGCGCCAGCAGTGAGACAGGAATCGGGGAGCTGTTTTTT; cdr3_aa: CASSETGIGELFF
j_call: TRBJ2-3; clone_size: -; d_call: -; v_call: TRBV5-4; cdr3_nt: TGTGCCAGCAGCTCCGGACAGCCGGGAACCACGGATACGCAGTATTTT; cdr3_aa: CASSSGQPGTTDTQYF
j_call: TRBJ1-5; clone_size: -; d_call: -; v_call: TRBV28; cdr3_nt: TGTGCCACCCGGGGTGGGGGGGCAGAGCCCCAGCATTTT; cdr3_aa: CATRGGGAEPQHF
j_call: TRBJ2-5; clone_size: -; d_call: TRBD2; v_call: TRBV7-2; cdr3_nt: TGTGCCAGCAGTCTAGCCGGGACTAGCGGAGAGACCCAGTACTTC; cdr3_aa: CASSLAGTSGETQYF
j_call: TRBJ1-4; clone_size: -; d_call: TRBD1; v_call: TRBV6-5; cdr3_nt: TGTGCCAGCAGTTACTCGTACAGGGGAGTGGAAAAACTGTTTTTT; cdr3_aa: CASSYSYRGVEKLFF
j_call: TRBJ2-2; clone_size: -; d_call: TRBD2; v_call: TRBV6-2/TRBV6-3; cdr3_nt: TGTGCCAGCAGTTACTCGCTAGCGGGAGTCGACACCGGGGAGCTGTTTTTT; cdr3_aa: CASSYSLAGVDTGELFF
j_call: TRBJ1-2; clone_size: once; d_call: -; v_call: TRBV7-9; cdr3_nt: TGTGCCAGCAGCCCGCTGACAGACTTCTATGGCTACACCTTC; cdr3_aa: CASSPLTDFYGYTF
j_call: TRBJ1-2; clone_size: -; d_call: -; v_call: TRBV5-6; cdr3_nt: TGTGCCAGCAACCTTTGGAACAGACAGGTGGGGGATGGCTACACCTTC; cdr3_aa: CASNLWNRQVGDGYTF
j_call: TRBJ2-6; clone_size: -; d_call: TRBD2; v_call: TRBV6-2/TRBV6-3; cdr3_nt: TGTGCCAGCAGTTCCACGGTCGGGAGGTCTGGGGCCAACGTCCTGACTTTC; cdr3_aa: CASSSTVGRSGANVLTF
j_call: TRBJ2-3; clone_size: -; d_call: TRBD1; v_call: TRBV9; cdr3_nt: TGTGCCAGCAGCCCCCGGGACAGGGTTACGAGGGGATACACAGATACGCAGTATTTT; cdr3_aa: CASSPRDRVTRGYTDTQYF
j_call: TRBJ2-1; clone_size: -; d_call: TRBD2; v_call: TRBV9; cdr3_nt: TGTGCCAGCAGCGTAGAGCCTAGCGGGAGGCCCCTCTACAATGAGCAGTTCTTC; cdr3_aa: CASSVEPSGRPLYNEQFF
j_call: TRBJ2-7; clone_size: -; d_call: -; v_call: TRBV6-5; cdr3_nt: TGTGCCAGCGGCAGGGCCGGCGAGCAGTACTTC; cdr3_aa: CASGRAGEQYF
j_call: TRBJ2-5; clone_size: once; d_call: -; v_call: TRBV10-1; cdr3_nt: TGCGCCAGCAGTGAGTCGGCGGGGCAAGAGACCCAGTACTTC; cdr3_aa: CASSESAGQETQYF
j_call: TRBJ2-5; clone_size: -; d_call: TRBD2; v_call: TRBV5-1; cdr3_nt: TGCGCCAGCAGCCAACGACCGAGCGGGGAGATCAATCAAGAGACCCAGTACTTC; cdr3_aa: CASSQRPSGEINQETQYF
j_call: TRBJ1-2; clone_size: -; d_call: TRBD1; v_call: TRBV11-3; cdr3_nt: TGTGCCAGCAGCTTAGTCCCGGGACAGGGGTATGGCTACACCTTC; cdr3_aa: CASSLVPGQGYGYTF
j_call: TRBJ1-5; clone_size: -; d_call: -; v_call: TRBV24-1; cdr3_nt: TGTGCCACCATCGTACTACCCCAGCATTTT; cdr3_aa: CATIVLPQHF
j_call: TRBJ1-2; clone_size: -; d_call: -; v_call: TRBV18; cdr3_nt: TGTGCCAGCTCTAGGCAATATTACGGGAACTATGGCTACACCTTC; cdr3_aa: CASSRQYYGNYGYTF
j_call: TRBJ2-7; clone_size: -; d_call: TRBD1; v_call: TRBV11-2; cdr3_nt: TGTGCCAGCAGCCCATACAGGGGGTTGTTGCTCGAGCAGTACTTC; cdr3_aa: CASSPYRGLLLEQYF
j_call: TRBJ2-3; clone_size: once; d_call: TRBD2; v_call: TRBV11-3; cdr3_nt: TGTGCCAGCAGCCCCAAGATGGCTAGCGGGGGCACAGATACGCAGTATTTT; cdr3_aa: CASSPKMASGGTDTQYF
j_call: TRBJ2-3; clone_size: -; d_call: TRBD2; v_call: TRBV9; cdr3_nt: TGTGCCAGCAGCTCCGGACTAGCGGGGGAGGGAGATACGCAGTATTTT; cdr3_aa: CASSSGLAGEGDTQYF
j_call: TRBJ1-1; clone_size: -; d_call: -; v_call: TRBV18; cdr3_nt: TGTGCCAGCTCACCAAGCCGGGAAAACACTGAAGCTTTCTTT; cdr3_aa: CASSPSRENTEAFF